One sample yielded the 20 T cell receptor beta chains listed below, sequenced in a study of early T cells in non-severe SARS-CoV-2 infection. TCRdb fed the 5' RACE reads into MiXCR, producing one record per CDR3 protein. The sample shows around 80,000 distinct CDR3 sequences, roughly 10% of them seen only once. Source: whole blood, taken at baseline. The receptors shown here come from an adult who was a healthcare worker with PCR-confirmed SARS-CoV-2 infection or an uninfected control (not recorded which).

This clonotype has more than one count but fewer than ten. DNA for the CDR3: TGTGCCAGCTTCCGGGACAGAAGCACAGATACGCAGTATTTT. The encoded protein is CASFRDRSTDTQYF. The genes are TRBV18 and TRBJ2-3; TRBD1 matches at 7 bases. The CDR3 sequence is 14 residues long. Germline assignment: CDR1 KGHSH and CDR2 LQKENI. V was pared by 7 bases and J by 0 bases, with 4 bases of the junction left unmatched.

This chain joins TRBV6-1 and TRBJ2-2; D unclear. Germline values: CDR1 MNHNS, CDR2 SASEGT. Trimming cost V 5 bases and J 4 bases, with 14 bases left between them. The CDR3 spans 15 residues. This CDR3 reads CASSLPLRGTGELFF. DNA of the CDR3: TGTGCCAGCAGTCTGCCCCTACGTGGCACCGGGGAGCTGTTTTTT.

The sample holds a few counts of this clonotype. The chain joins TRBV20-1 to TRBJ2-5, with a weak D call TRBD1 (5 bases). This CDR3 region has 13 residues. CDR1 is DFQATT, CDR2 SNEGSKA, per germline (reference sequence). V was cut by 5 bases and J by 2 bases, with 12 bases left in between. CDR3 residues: CSAGVQAQETQYF. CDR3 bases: TGCAGTGCTGGTGTACAGGCACAAGAGACCCAGTACTTC.

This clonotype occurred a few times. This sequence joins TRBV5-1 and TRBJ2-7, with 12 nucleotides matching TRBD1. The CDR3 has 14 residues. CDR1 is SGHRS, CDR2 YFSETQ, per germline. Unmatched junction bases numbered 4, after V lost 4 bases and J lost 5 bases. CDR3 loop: CASSIGTGGHEQYF. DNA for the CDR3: TGCGCCAGCAGCATCGGGACAGGGGGCCACGAGCAGTACTTC.

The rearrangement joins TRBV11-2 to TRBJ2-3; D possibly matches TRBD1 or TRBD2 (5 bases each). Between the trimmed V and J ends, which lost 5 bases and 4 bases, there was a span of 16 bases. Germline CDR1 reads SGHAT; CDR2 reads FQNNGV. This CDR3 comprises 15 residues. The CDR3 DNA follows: TGTGCCAGCAGCATCAGTGGGGGATCCGCAGATACGCAGTATTTT. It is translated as CASSISGGSADTQYF.

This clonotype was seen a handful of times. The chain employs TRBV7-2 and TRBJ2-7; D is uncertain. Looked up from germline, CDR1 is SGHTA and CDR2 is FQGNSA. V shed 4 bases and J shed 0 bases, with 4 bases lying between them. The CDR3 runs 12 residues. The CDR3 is CASSSVSYEQYF. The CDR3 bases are TGTGCCAGCAGCTCTGTCTCCTACGAGCAGTACTTC.

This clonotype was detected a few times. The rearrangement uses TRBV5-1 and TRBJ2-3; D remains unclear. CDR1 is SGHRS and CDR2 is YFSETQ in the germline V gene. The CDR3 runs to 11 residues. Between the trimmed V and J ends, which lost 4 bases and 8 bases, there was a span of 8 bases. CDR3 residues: CASSLESTQYF. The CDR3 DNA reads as TGCGCCAGCAGCCTAGAGTCTACGCAGTATTTT.

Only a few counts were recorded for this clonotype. The CDR3 region has the DNA TGTGCCAGTGCCCCGAGGAGGGCCGGGGAGCTGTTTTTT. Its translation is CASAPRRAGELFF. This chain joins TRBV19 and TRBJ2-2; D may be TRBD2 (6 bases). CDR3 length: 13 amino acids. Germline V lookup: CDR1 LNHDA, CDR2 SQIVND (reference sequence). Deletions cut 8 bases from V and 6 bases from J, with 13 bases between.

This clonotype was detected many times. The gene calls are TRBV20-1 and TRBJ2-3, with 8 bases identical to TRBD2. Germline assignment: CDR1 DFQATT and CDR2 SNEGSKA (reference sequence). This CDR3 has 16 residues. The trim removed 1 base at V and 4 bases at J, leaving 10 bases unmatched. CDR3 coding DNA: TGCAGTGCTAGAGGGAGGAGCGGGAGTGCCCCAGATACGCAGTATTTT. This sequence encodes CSARGRSGSAPDTQYF.

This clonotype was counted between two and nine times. The CDR3 reads CASRWGRNTEAFF. The CDR3 coding sequence is TGTGCCAGCAGATGGGGGAGGAACACTGAAGCTTTCTTT. The chain has TRBV27 and TRBJ1-1, with a possible D match to TRBD1 (5 bases). CDR1 MNHEY and CDR2 SMNVEV come from the germline V gene (reference sequence). Trimming shortened V by 6 bases and J by 1 base, and 9 bases separated the two germline ends. This CDR3 is 13 amino acids long.

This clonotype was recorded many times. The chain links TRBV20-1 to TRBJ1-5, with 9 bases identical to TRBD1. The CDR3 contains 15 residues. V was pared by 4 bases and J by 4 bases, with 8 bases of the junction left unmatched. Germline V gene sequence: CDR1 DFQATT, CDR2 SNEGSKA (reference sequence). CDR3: CSATRGQGPNQPQHF. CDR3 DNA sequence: TGCAGTGCTACCCGCGGACAGGGGCCTAATCAGCCCCAGCATTTT.

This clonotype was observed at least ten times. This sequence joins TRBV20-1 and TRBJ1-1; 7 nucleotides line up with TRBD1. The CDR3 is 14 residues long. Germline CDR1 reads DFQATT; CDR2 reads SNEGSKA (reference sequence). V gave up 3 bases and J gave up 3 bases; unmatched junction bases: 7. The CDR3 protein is CSASHPDRYTEAFF. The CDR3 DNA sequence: TGCAGTGCTAGCCATCCGGACAGGTACACTGAAGCTTTCTTT.

The CDR3 DNA reads as TGTGCCAGCACTCCCGGCGGGTACAGCAGCACCCTCCACTTT. Translating it yields CASTPGGYSSTLHF. The V gene is TRBV6-6, the J gene TRBJ1-6; the D is unclear. V lost 7 bases and J lost 14, with 21 bases in between. The CDR3 totals 14 residues. In germline, CDR1 is MNHNY, CDR2 SVGAGI (reference sequence).

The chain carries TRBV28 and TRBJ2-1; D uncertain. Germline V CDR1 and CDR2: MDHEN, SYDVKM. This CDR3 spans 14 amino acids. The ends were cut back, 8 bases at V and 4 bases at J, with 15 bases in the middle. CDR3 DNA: TGTGCCAGCCGGCCCCAGATGAGTTACAATGAGCAGTTCTTC. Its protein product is CASRPQMSYNEQFF.

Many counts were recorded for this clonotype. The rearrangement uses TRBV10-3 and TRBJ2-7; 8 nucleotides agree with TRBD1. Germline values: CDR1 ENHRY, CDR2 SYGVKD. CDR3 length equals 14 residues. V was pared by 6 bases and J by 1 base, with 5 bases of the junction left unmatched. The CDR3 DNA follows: TGTGCCATCAGAACAGGGGGAGGATCCTACGAGCAGTACTTC. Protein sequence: CAIRTGGGSYEQYF.

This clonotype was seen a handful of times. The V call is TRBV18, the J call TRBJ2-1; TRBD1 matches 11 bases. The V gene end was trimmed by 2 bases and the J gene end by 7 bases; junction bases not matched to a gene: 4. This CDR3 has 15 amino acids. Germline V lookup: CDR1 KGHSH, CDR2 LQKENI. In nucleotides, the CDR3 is TGTGCCAGCTCACCAGGACAGGGGGCGGGAAATGAGCAGTTCTTC. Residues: CASSPGQGAGNEQFF.

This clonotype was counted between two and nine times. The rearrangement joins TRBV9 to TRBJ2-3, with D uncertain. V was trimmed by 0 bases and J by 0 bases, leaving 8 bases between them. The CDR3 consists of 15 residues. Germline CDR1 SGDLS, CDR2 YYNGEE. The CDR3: CASSVDPASTDTQYF. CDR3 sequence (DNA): TGTGCCAGCAGCGTAGACCCCGCTAGCACAGATACGCAGTATTTT.

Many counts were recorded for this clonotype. CDR3 residues: CASSSTSTDTQYF. The CDR3 coding sequence is TGTGCCAGCAGCTCTACTAGCACAGATACGCAGTATTTT. The genes are TRBV13 and TRBJ2-3; D remains unclear. The V and J ends lost 4 bases and 0 bases respectively, with 5 bases between them. CDR1 and CDR2 from the germline V gene are PRHDT and FYEKMQ (reference sequence). This CDR3 spans 13 amino acids.

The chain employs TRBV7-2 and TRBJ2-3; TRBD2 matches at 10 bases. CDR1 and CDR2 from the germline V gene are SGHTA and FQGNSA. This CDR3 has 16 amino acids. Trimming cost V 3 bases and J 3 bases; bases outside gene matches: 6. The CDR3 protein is CASSFLAGAMTDTQYF. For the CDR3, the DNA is TGTGCCAGCAGCTTCCTAGCGGGAGCTATGACAGATACGCAGTATTTT. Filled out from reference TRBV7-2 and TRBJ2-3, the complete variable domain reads GAGVSQSPSNKVTEKGKDVELRCDPISGHTALYWYRQSLGQGLEFLIYFQGNSAPDKSGLPSDRFSAERTGGSVSTLTIQRTQQEDSAVYLCASSFLAGAMTDTQYFGPGTRLTVL.

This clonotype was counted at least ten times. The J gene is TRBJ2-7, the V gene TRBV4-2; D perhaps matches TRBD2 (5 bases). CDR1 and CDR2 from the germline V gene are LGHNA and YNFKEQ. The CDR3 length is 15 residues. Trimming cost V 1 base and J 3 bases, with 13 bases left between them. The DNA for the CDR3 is TGTGCCAGCAGCCAAGGTCTAGCATTGGGCTACGAGCAGTACTTC. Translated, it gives CASSQGLALGYEQYF.